This T cell receptor (beta chain) was sequenced during a study of cytomegalovirus exposure and HLA in healthy donors. On the study more broadly: It was reported in a later analysis that the 100 to 150 validation repertoires used the same platform as the 666 first-cohort repertoires. Findings of the study overall: A few chains tied to CMV proved CMV antigen-specific in vitro. According to a subsequent analysis, TCR clusters identified in the first cohort showed a tendency to co-occur across the 120 validation repertoires.

This clone appeared a few times. Its antigen is not identified. TCRdb keeps only in-frame clones here, not all; method: immunoSEQ multiplex PCR. The sample has about 50,000 clones; roughly 85% are singletons. Trimming shortened V by 1 base and J by 3 bases, and 10 bases separated the two germline ends. Germline CDR1 reads MNHEY; CDR2 reads SVGAGI. The CDR3 sequence is 14 residues long. The chain uses TRBV6-5 and TRBJ2-7; D may be TRBD2 (5 bases). The sample consisted of PBMCs. This TCR was sampled from a woman in her 30s in good health and CMV-seronegative. The CDR3 coding sequence is TGTGCCAGCAGTTACTACGGAGGCGGCTACGAGCAGTACTTC. Protein product: CASSYYGGGYEQYF.